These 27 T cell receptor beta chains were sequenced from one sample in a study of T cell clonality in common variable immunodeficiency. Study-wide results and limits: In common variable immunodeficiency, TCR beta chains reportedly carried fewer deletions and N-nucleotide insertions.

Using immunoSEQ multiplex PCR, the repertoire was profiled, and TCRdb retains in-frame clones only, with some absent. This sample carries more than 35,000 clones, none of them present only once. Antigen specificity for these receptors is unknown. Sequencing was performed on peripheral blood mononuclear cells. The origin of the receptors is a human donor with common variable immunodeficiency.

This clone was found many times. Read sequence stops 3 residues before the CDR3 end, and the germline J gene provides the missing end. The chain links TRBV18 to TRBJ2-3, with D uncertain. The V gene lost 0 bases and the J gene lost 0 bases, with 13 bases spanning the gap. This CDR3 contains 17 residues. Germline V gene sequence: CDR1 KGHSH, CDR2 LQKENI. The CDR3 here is CASSPPFQVQSTDTQYF. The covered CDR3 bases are TGTGCCAGCTCACCACCGTTCCAGGTACAGAGCACAGATACG.

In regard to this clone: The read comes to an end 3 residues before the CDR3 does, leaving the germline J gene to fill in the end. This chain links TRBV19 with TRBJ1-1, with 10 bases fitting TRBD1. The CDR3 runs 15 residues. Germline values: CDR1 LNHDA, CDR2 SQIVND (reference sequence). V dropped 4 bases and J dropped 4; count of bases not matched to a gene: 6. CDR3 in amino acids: CASSTQTGGVTEAFF. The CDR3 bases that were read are TGTGCCAGTAGTACCCAGACAGGGGGCGTCACTGAA.

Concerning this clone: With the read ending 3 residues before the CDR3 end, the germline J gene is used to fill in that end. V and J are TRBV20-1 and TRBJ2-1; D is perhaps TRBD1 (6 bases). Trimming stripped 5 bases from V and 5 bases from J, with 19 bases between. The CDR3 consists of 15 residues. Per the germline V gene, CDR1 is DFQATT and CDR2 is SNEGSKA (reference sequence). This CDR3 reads CSAVEDRTVNNEQFF. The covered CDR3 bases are TGCAGTGCTGTAGAAGACAGGACAGTCAACAATGAG.

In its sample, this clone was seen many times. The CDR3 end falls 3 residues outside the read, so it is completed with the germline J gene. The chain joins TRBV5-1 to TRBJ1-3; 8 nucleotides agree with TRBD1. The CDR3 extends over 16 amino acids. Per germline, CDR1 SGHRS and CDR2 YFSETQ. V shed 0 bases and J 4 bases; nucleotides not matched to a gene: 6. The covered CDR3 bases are TGCGCCAGCAGCTTGGACGGACAGGGTAGGGGAAACACC. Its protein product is CASSLDGQGRGNT. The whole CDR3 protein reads CASSLDGQGRGNTIYF.

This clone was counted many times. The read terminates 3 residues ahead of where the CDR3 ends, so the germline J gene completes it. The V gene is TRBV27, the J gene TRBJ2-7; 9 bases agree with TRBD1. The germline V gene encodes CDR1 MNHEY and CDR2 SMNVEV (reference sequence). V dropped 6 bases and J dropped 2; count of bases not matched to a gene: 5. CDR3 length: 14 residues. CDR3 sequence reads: CASSRDRATYEQYF. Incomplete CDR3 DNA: TGTGCCAGCAGCCGGGACAGGGCAACCTACGAG.

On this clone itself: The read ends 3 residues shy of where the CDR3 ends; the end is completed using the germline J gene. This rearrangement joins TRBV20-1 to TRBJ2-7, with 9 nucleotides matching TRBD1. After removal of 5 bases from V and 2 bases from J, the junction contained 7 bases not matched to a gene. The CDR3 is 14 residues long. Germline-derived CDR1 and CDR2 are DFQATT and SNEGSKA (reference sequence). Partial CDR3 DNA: TGCAGTGCTGGCCGGGACAGGGCAGCCTACGAG. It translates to CSAGRDRAAYE. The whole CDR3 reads CSAGRDRAAYEQYF.

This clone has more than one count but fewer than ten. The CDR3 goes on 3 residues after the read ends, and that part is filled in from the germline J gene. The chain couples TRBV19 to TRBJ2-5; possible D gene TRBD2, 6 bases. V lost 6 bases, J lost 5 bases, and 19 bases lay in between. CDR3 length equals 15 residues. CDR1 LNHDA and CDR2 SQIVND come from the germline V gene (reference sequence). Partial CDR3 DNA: TGTGCCAGTAGGGGTCGGGGGACGGGAGAGGAGACC. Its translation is CASRGRGTGEET. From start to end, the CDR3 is CASRGRGTGEETQYF. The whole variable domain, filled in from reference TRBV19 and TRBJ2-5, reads DGGITQSPKYLFRKEGQNVTLSCEQNLNHDAMYWYRQDPGQGLRLIYYSQIVNDFQKGDIAEGYSVSREKKESFPLTVTSAQKNPTAFYLCASRGRGTGEETQYFGPGTRLLVL.

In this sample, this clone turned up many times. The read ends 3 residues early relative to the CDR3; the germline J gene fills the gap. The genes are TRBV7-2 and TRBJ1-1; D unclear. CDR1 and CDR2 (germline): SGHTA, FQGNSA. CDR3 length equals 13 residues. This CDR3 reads CASSLAGIPAAFF. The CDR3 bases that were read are TGTGCCAGCAGCTTAGCGGGCATTCCTGCG.

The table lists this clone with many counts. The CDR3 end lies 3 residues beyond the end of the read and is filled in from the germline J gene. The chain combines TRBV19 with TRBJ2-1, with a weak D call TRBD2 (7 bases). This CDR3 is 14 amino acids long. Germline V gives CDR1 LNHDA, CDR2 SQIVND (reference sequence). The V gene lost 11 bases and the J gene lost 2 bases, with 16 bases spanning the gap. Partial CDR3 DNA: TGTGCCGCCTCATGGGGGGGGCCCTACAATGAG. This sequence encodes CAASWGGPYNE. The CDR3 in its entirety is CAASWGGPYNEQFF.

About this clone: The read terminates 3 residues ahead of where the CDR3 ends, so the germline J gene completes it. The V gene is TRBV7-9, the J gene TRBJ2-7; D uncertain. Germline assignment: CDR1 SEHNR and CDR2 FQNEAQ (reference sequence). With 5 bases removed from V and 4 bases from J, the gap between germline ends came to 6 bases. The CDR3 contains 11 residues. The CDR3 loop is CASSELYEQYF. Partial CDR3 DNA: TGTGCCAGCAGCGAACTTTACGAG.

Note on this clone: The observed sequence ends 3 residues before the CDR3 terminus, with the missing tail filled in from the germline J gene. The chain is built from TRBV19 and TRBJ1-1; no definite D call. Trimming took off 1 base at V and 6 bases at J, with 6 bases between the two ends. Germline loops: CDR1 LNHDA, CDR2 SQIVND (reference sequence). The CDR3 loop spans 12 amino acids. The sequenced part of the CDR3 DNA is TGTGCCAGTAGTATAGCACAGTCTGAA. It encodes CASSIAQSE. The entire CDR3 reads CASSIAQSEAFF.

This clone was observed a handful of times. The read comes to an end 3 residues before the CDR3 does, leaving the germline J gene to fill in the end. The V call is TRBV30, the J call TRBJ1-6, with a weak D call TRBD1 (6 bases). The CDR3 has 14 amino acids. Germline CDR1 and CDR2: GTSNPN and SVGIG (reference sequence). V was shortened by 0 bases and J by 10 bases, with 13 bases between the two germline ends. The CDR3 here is CAWSVGQGRSPLHF. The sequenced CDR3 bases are TGTGCCTGGAGTGTCGGCCAGGGGAGATCACCC.

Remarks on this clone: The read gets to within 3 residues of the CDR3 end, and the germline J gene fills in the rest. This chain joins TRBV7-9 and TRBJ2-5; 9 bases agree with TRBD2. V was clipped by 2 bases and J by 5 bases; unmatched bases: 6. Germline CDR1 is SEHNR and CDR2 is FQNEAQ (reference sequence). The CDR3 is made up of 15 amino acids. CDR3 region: CASSLLASGNETQYF. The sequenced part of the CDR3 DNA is TGTGCCAGCAGCTTATTAGCTAGCGGGAACGAGACC. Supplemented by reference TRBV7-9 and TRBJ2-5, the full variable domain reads DTGVSQNPRHKITKRGQNVTFRCDPISEHNRLYWYRQTLGQGPEFLTYFQNEAQLEKSRLLSDRFSAERPKGSFSTLEIQRTEQGDSAMYLCASSLLASGNETQYFGPGTRLLVL.

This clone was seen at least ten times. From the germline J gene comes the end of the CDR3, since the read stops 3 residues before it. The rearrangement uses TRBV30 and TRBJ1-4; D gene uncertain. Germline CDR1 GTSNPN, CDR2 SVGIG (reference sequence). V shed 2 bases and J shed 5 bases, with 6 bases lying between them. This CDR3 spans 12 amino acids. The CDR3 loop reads CAWSRPNEKLFF. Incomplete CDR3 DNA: TGTGCCTGGAGTAGGCCCAATGAAAAA.

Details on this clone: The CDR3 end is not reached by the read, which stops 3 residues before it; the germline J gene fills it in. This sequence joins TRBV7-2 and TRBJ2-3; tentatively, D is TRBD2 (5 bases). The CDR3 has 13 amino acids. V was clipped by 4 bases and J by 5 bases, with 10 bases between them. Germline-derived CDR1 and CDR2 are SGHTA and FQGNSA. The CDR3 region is CASSSARVDTQYF. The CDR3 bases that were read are TGTGCCAGCAGCTCAGCGAGGGTAGATACG.

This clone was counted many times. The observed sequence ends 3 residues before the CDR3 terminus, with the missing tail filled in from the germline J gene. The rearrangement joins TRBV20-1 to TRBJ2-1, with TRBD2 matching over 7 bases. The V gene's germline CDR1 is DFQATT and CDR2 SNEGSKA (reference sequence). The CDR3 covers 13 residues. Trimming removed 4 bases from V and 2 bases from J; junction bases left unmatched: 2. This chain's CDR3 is CSAKGLTYNEQFF. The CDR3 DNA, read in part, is TGCAGTGCTAAGGGACTAACCTACAATGAG.

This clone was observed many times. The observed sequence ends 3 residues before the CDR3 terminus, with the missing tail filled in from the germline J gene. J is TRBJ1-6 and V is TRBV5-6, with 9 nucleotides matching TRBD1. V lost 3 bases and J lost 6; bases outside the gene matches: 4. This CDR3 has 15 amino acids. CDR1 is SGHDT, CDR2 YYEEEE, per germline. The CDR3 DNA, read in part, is TGTGCCAGCAGCTGGGGACAGGGAGGTAATTCACCC. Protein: CASSWGQGGNSP. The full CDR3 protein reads CASSWGQGGNSPLHF. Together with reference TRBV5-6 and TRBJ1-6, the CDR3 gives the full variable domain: DAGVTQSPTHLIKTRGQQVTLRCSPKSGHDTVSWYQQALGQGPQFIFQYYEEEERQRGNFPDRFSGHQFPNYSSELNVNALLLGDSALYLCASSWGQGGNSPLHFGNGTRLTVT.

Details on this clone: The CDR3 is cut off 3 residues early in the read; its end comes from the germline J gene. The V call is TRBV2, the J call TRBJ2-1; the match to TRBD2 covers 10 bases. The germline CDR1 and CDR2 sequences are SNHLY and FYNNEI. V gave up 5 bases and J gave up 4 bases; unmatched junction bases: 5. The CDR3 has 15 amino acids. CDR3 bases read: TGTGCCAGCAGTCTGACTAGCGGGTATTACAATGAG. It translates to CASSLTSGYYNE. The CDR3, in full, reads CASSLTSGYYNEQFF.

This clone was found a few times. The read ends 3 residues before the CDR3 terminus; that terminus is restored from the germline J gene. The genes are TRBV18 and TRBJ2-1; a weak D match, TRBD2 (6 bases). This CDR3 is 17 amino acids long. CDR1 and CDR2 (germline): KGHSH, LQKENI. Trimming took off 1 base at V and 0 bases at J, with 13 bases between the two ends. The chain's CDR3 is CASSPLGLPSSYNEQFF. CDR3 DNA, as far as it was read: TGTGCCAGCTCACCACTGGGACTCCCGAGCTCCTACAATGAG.

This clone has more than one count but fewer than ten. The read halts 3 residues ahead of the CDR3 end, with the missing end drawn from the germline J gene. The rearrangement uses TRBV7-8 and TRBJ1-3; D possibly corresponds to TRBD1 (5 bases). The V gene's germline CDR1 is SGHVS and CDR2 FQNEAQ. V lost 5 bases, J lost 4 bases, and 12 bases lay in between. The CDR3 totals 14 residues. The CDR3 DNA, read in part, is TGTGCCAGCAGCGCCTCAGGGTCCGGAAACACC. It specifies CASSASGSGNT. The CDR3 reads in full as CASSASGSGNTIYF.

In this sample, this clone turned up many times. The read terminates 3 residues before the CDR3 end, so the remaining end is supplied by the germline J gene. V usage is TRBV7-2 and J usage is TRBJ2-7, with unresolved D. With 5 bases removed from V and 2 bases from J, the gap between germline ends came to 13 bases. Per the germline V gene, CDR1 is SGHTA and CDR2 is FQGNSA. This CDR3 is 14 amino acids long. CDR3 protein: CASSTLGIAYEQYF. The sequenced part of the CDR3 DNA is TGTGCCAGCAGCACCCTGGGCATTGCCTACGAG.

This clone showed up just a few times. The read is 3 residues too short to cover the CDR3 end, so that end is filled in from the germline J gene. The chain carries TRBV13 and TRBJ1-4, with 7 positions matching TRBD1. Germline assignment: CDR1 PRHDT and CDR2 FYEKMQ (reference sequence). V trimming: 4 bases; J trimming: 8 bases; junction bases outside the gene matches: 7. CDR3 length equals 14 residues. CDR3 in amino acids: CASSSQGVGEKLFF. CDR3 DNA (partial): TGTGCCAGCAGCTCTCAGGGGGTGGGAGAAAAA.

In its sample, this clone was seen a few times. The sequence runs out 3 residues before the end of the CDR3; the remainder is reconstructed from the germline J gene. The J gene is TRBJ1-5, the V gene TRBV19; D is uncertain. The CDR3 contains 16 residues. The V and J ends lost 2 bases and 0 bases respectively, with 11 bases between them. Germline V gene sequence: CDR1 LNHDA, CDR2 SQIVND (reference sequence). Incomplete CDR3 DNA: TGTGCCAGTAGTATAATGGCAAGTGGTAGCAATCAGCCC. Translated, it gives CASSIMASGSNQP. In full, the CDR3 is CASSIMASGSNQPQHF.

CDR3 sequence: CASSATSGRSNTQYF. CDR3 DNA, as far as it was read: TGTGCCAGCAGCGCGACTAGCGGGAGGTCAAATACG. This sequence joins TRBV7-9 and TRBJ2-3, with TRBD2 matching 13 bases. The read finishes 3 residues shy of the CDR3 end, and the germline J gene is used to complete it. After removal of 5 bases from V and 7 bases from J, the junction contained 6 bases not matched to a gene. Germline V CDR1 and CDR2: SEHNR, FQNEAQ (reference sequence). The CDR3 is 15 residues long.

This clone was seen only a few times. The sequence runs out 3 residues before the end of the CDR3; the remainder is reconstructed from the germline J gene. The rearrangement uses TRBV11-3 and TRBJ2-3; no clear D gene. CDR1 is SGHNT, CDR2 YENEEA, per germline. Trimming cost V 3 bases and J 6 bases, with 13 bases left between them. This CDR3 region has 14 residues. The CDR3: CASSFGSVSDTQYF. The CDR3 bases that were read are TGTGCCAGCAGCTTCGGGTCGGTGTCTGATACG.

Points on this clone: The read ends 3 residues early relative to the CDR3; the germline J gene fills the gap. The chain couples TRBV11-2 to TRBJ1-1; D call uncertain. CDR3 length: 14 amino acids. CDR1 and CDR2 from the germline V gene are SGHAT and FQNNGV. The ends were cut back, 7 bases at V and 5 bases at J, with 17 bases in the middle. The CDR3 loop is CASTRGEGGTEAFF. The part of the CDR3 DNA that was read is TGTGCCAGCACCCGCGGGGAGGGAGGGACTGAA.

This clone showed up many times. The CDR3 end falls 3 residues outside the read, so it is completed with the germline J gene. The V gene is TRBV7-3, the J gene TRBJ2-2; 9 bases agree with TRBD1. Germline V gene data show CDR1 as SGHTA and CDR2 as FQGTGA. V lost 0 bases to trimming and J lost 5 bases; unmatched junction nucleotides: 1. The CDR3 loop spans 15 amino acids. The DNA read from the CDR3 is TGTGCCAGCAGCTTAACGACAGGGGGGACCGGGGAG. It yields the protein CASSLTTGGTGE. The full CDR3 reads CASSLTTGGTGELFF.